The 19 T cell receptor beta chains below all came from one sample that was sequenced in a study of blood T cell repertoires in COVID-19. Profiled with immunoSEQ multiplex PCR; TCRdb holds only in-frame clones, not every one. This sample has nearly 80,000 clones, with approximately 90% found just once. The specimen was peripheral blood. The source is a woman older than 75 with active or convalescent COVID-19.

The chain links TRBV2 to TRBJ1-5, with a tentative D call TRBD1 (5 bases). V was pared by 8 bases and J by 3 bases, with 20 bases between. The CDR3 runs to 16 residues. Looked up from germline, CDR1 is SNHLY and CDR2 is FYNNEI. CDR3 sequence (DNA): TGTGCCAGCGGGGGGGAGGGCGTGAAAAACAATCAGCCCCAGCATTTT. Amino acid sequence: CASGGEGVKNNQPQHF.

This clone was seen just once. This chain connects TRBV13 to TRBJ2-7; a possible D gene is TRBD1 (7 bases). Trimming took 5 bases from V and 2 from J, leaving 19 bases between them. From germline, CDR1 is PRHDT and CDR2 FYEKMQ (reference sequence). The CDR3 has 16 residues. The CDR3 bases are TGTGCCAGCAGCGCCAACGGAGGGGGCAGTCCCTACGAGCAGTACTTC. Encoded protein: CASSANGGGSPYEQYF.

The chain recombines TRBV6-2 or TRBV6-3 with TRBJ2-7; D not certain. V was cut by 0 bases and J by 4 bases, with 4 bases left in between. The CDR3 length is 12 residues. The V gene's germline CDR1 is MNHEY and CDR2 SVGEGT. The CDR3 DNA reads as TGTGCCAGCAGTTACTCAGCTTACGAGCAGTACTTC. It is translated as CASSYSAYEQYF.

The chain links TRBV2 to TRBJ2-2; D is possibly TRBD1 (6 bases). The CDR3 totals 14 residues. Germline V CDR1 and CDR2: SNHLY, FYNNEI. V was clipped by 7 bases and J by 2 bases, with 11 bases between them. The CDR3 reads CASKGDLNTGELFF. The CDR3 region has the DNA TGTGCCAGCAAGGGGGACCTAAACACCGGGGAGCTGTTTTTT.

The V and J genes are TRBV18 and TRBJ2-5; a possible D gene is TRBD1 (6 bases). Germline-derived CDR1 and CDR2 are KGHSH and LQKENI. V was clipped by 1 base and J by 1 base, with 13 bases between them. The CDR3 consists of 16 residues. CDR3 sequence reads: CASSPLQGRLQETQYF. For the CDR3, the DNA is TGTGCCAGCTCACCACTCCAGGGGCGGCTCCAAGAGACCCAGTACTTC.

V is TRBV5-1 and J is TRBJ2-3, with D perhaps matching TRBD2 (5 bases). The CDR3 has 14 amino acids. V was shortened by 4 bases and J by 1 base, with 10 bases between the two germline ends. Germline CDR1 and CDR2: SGHRS and YFSETQ. CDR3 in DNA: TGCGCCAGCAGCCCACTAGGAGGCACAGATACGCAGTATTTT. Translated: CASSPLGGTDTQYF.

This clone occurred once. The V gene is TRBV6-5, the J gene TRBJ1-5; 7 bases are shared with TRBD1. The CDR3 runs to 15 residues. The germline V gene has CDR1 MNHEY and CDR2 SVGAGI. V shed 5 bases and J 2 bases; nucleotides not matched to a gene: 6. In DNA, the CDR3 is TGTGCCAGCAGTAACAGGGGCGTGGGCAATCAGCCCCAGCATTTT. It encodes CASSNRGVGNQPQHF.

This clone has just a few counts. The chain recombines TRBV2 with TRBJ2-5; 7 positions match TRBD1. Unmatched junction bases numbered 12, after V lost 6 bases and J lost 5 bases. Per germline, CDR1 SNHLY and CDR2 FYNNEI. This CDR3 has 15 residues. CDR3 in DNA: TGTGCCAGCAGCCCCTCGGGACAGCTAAGGGAGACCCAGTACTTC. Its translation: CASSPSGQLRETQYF.

This clone was seen a few times. The chain links TRBV6-4 to TRBJ2-7, with TRBD1 matching over 8 bases. This CDR3 has 15 residues. CDR1 and CDR2 from the germline V gene are MRHNA and SNTAGT. The trim removed 0 bases at V and 6 bases at J, leaving 7 bases unmatched. CDR3 DNA: TGTGCCAGCAGTGACTCCCTCAGGGGGCGCCGCGAGCAGTACTTC. Protein sequence: CASSDSLRGRREQYF.

The V and J genes are TRBV19 and TRBJ1-5, with 12 bases matching TRBD1. Trimming removed 6 bases from V and 4 bases from J; junction bases left unmatched: 7. This CDR3 has 16 amino acids. CDR1 and CDR2 from the germline V gene are LNHDA and SQIVND (reference sequence). The CDR3 region is CASRGQGAIPNQPQHF. CDR3 coding DNA: TGTGCCAGTAGGGGACAGGGGGCAATCCCGAATCAGCCCCAGCATTTT.

This clone was observed a single time. V and J are TRBV5-4 and TRBJ1-1; 9 bases match TRBD1. The CDR3 contains 15 residues. Germline lookup yields CDR1 SGHNT and CDR2 YYREEE (reference sequence). V was pared by 3 bases and J by 4 bases, with 7 bases of the junction left unmatched. The CDR3: CASSWWGDRATEAFF. The CDR3 nucleotides are TGTGCCAGCAGCTGGTGGGGGGACAGGGCCACTGAAGCTTTCTTT.

The V call is TRBV30, the J call TRBJ2-5, with TRBD2 matching 13 bases. V was clipped by 1 base and J by 11 bases; unmatched bases: 4. Germline CDR1 GTSNPN, CDR2 SVGIG (reference sequence). The CDR3 runs to 13 residues. The CDR3 loop reads CAWSGTSGSSQYF. For the CDR3, the DNA is TGTGCCTGGAGTGGGACTAGCGGGAGTAGTCAGTACTTC.

The chain combines TRBV28 with TRBJ2-7; 13 bases line up with TRBD2. Looked up from germline, CDR1 is MDHEN and CDR2 is SYDVKM. With V trimmed by 2 bases and J by 0 bases, 16 bases remained unmatched. This CDR3 contains 21 residues. The CDR3, as DNA: TGTGCCAGCAGTTTAGGCAGGGGGCGGACTAGCGGGAGTCTTCTCTCCTACGAGCAGTACTTC. Its protein product is CASSLGRGRTSGSLLSYEQYF.

V usage is TRBV11-3 and J usage is TRBJ2-2; D is perhaps TRBD2 (6 bases). Trimming shortened V by 3 bases and J by 3 bases, and 11 bases separated the two germline ends. This CDR3 contains 15 residues. Germline CDR1 reads SGHNT; CDR2 reads YENEEA. Here the CDR3 DNA reads TGTGCCAGCAGCTTCGGGGACTCATACACCGGGGAGCTGTTTTTT. Translating gives CASSFGDSYTGELFF. The full variable domain, completed using reference TRBV11-3 and TRBJ2-2, is EAGVVQSPRYKIIEKKQPVAFWCNPISGHNTLYWYLQNLGQGPELLIRYENEEAVDDSQLPKDRFSAERLKGVDSTLKIQPAELGDSAVYLCASSFGDSYTGELFFGEGSRLTVL.

The V gene is TRBV4-3, the J gene TRBJ1-2; a possible D gene is TRBD1 (6 bases). V was clipped by 0 bases and J by 8 bases, with 16 bases between them. In germline, CDR1 is LGHNA, CDR2 YSLEER. This CDR3 region has 15 residues. The CDR3 DNA reads as TGCGCCAGCAGCCAAGACCGGGGGGCAGCGAGGGGCTACACCTTC. It encodes CASSQDRGAARGYTF.

This chain links TRBV30 with TRBJ1-6; TRBD1 agrees at 7 bases. Per germline, CDR1 GTSNPN and CDR2 SVGIG (reference sequence). The ends lost 2 bases at V and 9 bases at J; junction bases unmatched: 19. The CDR3 runs to 18 residues. The CDR3 spells CAWSSLKVGGGRGSPLHF. Here the CDR3 DNA reads TGTGCCTGGAGTTCTCTAAAGGTCGGAGGGGGCCGGGGTTCACCCCTCCACTTT.

V usage is TRBV20-1 and J usage is TRBJ1-2; D remains unclear. The CDR3 has 11 residues. V was clipped by 6 bases and J by 1 base, with 6 bases between them. Germline values: CDR1 DFQATT, CDR2 SNEGSKA (reference sequence). The CDR3 DNA follows: TGCAGTGCCTATATTAACTATGGCTACACCTTC. Translation gives CSAYINYGYTF.

The V and J genes are TRBV27 and TRBJ1-1, with TRBD1 matching over 7 bases. The CDR3 spans 14 residues. V trimming: 5 bases; J trimming: 1 base; junction bases outside the gene matches: 4. The germline V gene has CDR1 MNHEY and CDR2 SMNVEV (reference sequence). CDR3 bases: TGTGCCAGCAGTCGGGACAGCCCGAACACTGAAGCTTTCTTT. It translates to CASSRDSPNTEAFF.

The count of this clone is one. CDR3 coding DNA: TGTGCCAGCAGCGTAGAATCGAGAGATACGCAGTATTTT. Amino acid sequence: CASSVESRDTQYF. The chain has TRBV9 and TRBJ2-3; D not certain. V was trimmed by 0 bases and J by 5 bases, leaving 7 bases between them. There are 13 residues in the CDR3. Germline V CDR1 and CDR2: SGDLS, YYNGEE.